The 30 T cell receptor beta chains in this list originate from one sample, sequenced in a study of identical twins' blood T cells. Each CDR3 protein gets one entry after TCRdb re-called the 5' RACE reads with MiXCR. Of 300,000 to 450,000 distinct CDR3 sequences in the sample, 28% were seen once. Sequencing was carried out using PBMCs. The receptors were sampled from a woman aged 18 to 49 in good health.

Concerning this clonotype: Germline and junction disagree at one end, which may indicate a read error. Here the CDR3 DNA reads TGTGCCAGCAGCCCGCGGGGGGCTAGGGATCAGCCCCAACATTTT. It codes for CASSPRGARDQPQHF. This chain uses TRBV5-6 with TRBJ1-5; tentative D call: TRBD1 (6 bases). The germline V gene has CDR1 SGHDT and CDR2 YYEEEE. This CDR3 spans 15 amino acids.

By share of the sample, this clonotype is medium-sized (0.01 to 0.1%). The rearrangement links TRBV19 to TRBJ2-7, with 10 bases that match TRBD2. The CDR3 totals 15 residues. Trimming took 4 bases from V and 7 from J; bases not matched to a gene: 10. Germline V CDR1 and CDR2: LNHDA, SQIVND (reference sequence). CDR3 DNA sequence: TGTGCCAGTAGTACCCTAGCGGGAGTGTCTTGGGAGCAGTACTTC. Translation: CASSTLAGVSWEQYF.

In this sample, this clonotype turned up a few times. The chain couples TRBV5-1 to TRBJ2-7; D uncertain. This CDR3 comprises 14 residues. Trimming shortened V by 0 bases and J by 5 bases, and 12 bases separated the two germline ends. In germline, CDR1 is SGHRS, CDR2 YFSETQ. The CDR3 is CASSLEGFNDEQYF. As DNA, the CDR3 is TGCGCCAGCAGCTTGGAAGGGTTTAACGACGAGCAGTACTTC.

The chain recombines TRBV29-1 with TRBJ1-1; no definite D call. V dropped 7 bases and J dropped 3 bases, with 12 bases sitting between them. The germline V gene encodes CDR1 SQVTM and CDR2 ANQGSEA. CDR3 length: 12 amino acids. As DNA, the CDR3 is TGCAGCGGCCTGGACGGATACACTGAAGCTTTCTTT. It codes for CSGLDGYTEAFF. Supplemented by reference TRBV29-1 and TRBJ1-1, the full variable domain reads SAVISQKPSRDICQRGTSLTIQCQVDSQVTMMFWYRQQPGQSLTLIATANQGSEATYESGFVIDKFPISRPNLTFSTLTVSNMSPEDSSIYLCSGLDGYTEAFFGQGTRLTVV.

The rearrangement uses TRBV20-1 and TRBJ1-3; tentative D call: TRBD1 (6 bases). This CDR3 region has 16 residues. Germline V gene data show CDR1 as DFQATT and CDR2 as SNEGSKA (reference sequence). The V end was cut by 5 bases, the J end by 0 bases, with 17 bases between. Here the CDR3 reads CSARQWGQHSGNTIYF. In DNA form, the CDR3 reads TGCAGTGCTCGACAATGGGGGCAGCACTCTGGAAACACCATATATTTT.

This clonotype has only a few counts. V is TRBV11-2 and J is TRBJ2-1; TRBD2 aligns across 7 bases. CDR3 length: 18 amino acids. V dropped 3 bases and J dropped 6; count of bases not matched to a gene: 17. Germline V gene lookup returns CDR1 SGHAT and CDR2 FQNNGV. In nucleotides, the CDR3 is TGTGCCAGCAGCTTCGCTCCGGGTCGGGGGGTCGTAGGCAATGAGCAGTTCTTC. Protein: CASSFAPGRGVVGNEQFF.

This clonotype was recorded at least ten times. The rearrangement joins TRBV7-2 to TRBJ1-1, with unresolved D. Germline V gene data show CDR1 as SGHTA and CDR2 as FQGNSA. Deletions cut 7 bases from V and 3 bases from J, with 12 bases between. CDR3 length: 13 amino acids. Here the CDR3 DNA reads TGTGCCAGCAACAGTCCCCTGGACACTGAAGCTTTCTTT. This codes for CASNSPLDTEAFF.

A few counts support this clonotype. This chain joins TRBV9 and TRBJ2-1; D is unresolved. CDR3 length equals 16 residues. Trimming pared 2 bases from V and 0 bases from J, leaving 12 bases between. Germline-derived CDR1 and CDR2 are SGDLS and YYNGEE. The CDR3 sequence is CASSVSASSSYNEQFF. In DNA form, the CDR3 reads TGTGCCAGCAGCGTTTCTGCGTCAAGCTCCTACAATGAGCAGTTCTTC.

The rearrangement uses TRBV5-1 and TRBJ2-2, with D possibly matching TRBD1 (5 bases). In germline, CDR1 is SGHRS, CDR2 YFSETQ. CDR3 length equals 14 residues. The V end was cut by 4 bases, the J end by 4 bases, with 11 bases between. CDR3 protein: CASSAVQGTGELFF. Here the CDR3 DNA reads TGCGCCAGCAGCGCTGTTCAGGGCACCGGGGAGCTGTTTTTT. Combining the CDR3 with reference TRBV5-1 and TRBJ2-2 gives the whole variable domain KAGVTQTPRYLIKTRGQQVTLSCSPISGHRSVSWYQQTPGQGLQFLFEYFSETQRNKGNFPGRFSGRQFSNSRSEMNVSTLELGDSALYLCASSAVQGTGELFFGEGSRLTVL.

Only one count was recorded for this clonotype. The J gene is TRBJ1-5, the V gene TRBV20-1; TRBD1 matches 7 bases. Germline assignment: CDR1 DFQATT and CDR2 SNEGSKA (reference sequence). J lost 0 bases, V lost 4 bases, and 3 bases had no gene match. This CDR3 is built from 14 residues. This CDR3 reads CSATTGTSNQPQHF. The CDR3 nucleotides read TGCAGTGCTACGACAGGGACTAGCAATCAGCCCCAGCATTTT.

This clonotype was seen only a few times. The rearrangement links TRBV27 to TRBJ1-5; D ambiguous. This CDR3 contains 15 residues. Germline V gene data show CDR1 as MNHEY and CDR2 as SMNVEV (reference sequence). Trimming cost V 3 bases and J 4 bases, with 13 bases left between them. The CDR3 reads CASSFVGQGNQPQHF. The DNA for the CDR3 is TGTGCCAGCAGTTTTGTTGGCCAAGGGAATCAGCCCCAGCATTTT.

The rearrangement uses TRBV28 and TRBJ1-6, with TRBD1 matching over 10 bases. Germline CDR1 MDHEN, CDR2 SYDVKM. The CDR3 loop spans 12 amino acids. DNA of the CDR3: TGTGTTACCGGGACAGGGGTCTCACCCCTCCACTTT. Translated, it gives CVTGTGVSPLHF.

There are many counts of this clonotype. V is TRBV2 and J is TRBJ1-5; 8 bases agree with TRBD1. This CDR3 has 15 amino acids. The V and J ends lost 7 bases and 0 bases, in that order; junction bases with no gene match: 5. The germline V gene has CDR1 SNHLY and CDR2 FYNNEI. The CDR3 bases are TGTGCCAGCAATTCGGACAGGGCTAGCAATCAGCCCCAGCATTTT. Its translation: CASNSDRASNQPQHF.

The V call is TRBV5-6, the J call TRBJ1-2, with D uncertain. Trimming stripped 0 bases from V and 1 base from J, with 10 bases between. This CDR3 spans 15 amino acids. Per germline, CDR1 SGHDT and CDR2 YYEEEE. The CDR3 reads CASSLVPDDNYGYTF. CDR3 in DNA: TGTGCCAGCAGCTTGGTACCGGACGATAACTATGGCTACACCTTC.

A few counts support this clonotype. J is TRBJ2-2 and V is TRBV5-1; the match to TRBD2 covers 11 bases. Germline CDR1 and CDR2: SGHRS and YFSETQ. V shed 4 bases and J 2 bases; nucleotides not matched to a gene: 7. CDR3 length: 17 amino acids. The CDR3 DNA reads TGCGCCAGCAGCCCTCTAGCGGGGGGCACCAACACCGGGGAGCTGTTTTTT. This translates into CASSPLAGGTNTGELFF.

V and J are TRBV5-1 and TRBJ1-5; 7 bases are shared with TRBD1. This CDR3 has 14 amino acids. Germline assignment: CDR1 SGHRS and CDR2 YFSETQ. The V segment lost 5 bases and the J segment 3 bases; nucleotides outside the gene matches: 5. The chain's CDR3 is CASSPDRTNQPQHF. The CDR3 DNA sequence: TGCGCCAGCAGTCCGGACAGGACCAATCAGCCCCAGCATTTT.

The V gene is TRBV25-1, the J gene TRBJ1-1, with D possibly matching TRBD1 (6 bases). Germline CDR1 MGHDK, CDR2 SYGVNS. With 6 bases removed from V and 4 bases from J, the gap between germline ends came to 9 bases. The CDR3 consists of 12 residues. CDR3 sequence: CASRRDTTEAFF. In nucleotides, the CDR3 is TGTGCCAGCAGACGGGACACCACTGAAGCTTTCTTT.

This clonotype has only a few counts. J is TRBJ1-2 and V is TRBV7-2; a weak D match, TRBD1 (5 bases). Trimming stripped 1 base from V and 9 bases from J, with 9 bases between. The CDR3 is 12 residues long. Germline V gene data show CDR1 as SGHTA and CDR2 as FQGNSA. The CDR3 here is CASSLVAGSYTF. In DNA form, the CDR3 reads TGTGCCAGCAGCTTAGTGGCAGGGAGCTACACCTTC.

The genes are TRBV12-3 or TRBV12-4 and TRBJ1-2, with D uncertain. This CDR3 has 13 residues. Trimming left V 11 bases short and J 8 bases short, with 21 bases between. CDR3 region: CAGGSLGVGGYTF. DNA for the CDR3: TGTGCCGGCGGGTCTTTAGGAGTTGGAGGCTACACCTTC.

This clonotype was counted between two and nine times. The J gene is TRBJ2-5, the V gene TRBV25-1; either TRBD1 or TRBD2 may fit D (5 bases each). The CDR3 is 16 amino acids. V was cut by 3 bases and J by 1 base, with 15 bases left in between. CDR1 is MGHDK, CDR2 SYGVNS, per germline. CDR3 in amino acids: CASSEGVTLSQETQYF. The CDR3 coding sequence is TGTGCCAGCAGTGAGGGGGTAACTCTTTCCCAAGAGACCCAGTACTTC.

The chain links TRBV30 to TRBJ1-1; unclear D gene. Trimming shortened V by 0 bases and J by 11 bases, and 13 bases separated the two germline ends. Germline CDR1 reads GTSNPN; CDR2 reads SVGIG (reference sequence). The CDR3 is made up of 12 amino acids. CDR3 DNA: TGTGCCTGGAGTGTAAAAGCCCCGGAGGCTTTCTTT. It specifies CAWSVKAPEAFF. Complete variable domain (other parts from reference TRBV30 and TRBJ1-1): SQTIHQWPATLVQPVGSPLSLECTVEGTSNPNLYWYRQAAGRGLQLLFYSVGIGQISSEVPQNLSASRPQDRQFILSSKKLLLSDSGFYLCAWSVKAPEAFFGQGTRLTVV.

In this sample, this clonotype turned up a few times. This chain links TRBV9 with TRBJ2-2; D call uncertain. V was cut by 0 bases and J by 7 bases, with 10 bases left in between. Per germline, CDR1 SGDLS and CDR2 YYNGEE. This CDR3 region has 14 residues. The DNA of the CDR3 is TGTGCCAGCAGCGTAGGGGGTTATGTCGGGGAGCTGTTTTTT. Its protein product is CASSVGGYVGELFF.

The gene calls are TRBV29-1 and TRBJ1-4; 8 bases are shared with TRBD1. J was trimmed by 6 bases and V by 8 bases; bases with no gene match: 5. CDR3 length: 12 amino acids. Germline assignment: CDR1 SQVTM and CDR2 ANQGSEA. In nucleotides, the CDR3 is TGCAGCATCTTACAGGGGGATGAAAAACTGTTTTTT. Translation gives CSILQGDEKLFF.

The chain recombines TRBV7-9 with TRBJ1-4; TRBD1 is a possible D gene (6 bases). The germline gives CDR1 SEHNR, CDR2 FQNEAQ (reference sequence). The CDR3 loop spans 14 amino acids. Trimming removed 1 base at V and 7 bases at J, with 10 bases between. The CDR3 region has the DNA TGTGCCAGCAGCTTAGGTGGGGGCGTTGAAAAACTGTTTTTT. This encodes CASSLGGGVEKLFF.

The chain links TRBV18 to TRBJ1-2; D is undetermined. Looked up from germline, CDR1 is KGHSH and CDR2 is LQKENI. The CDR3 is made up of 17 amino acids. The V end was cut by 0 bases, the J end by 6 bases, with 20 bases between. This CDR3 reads CASSPPSSHYGQNGYTF. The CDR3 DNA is TGTGCCAGCTCACCACCGAGTTCTCACTACGGGCAAAATGGCTACACCTTC.

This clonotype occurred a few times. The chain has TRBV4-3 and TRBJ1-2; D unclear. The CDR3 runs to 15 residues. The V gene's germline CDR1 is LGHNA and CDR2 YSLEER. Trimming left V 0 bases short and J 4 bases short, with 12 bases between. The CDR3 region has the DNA TGCGCCAGCAGCCAAGAACATCTATCTGCCTATGGCTACACCTTC. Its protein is CASSQEHLSAYGYTF.

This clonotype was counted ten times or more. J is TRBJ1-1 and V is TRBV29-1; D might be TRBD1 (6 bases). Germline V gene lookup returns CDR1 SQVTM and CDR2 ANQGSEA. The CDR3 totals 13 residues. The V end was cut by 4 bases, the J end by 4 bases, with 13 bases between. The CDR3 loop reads CSVVGQSGTEAFF. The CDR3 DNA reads TGCAGCGTTGTTGGACAGTCTGGCACTGAAGCTTTCTTT.

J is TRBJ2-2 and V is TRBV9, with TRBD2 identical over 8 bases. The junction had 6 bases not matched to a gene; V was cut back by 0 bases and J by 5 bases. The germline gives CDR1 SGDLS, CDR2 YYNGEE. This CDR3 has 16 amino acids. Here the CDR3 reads CASSVATSGRTGELFF. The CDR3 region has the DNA TGTGCCAGCAGCGTAGCTACGAGCGGGAGAACCGGGGAGCTGTTTTTT.

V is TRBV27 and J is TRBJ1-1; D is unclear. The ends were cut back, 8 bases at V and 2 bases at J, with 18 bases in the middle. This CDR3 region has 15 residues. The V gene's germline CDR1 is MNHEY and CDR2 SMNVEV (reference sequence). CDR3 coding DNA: TGTGCCAGCTTCAGTTCGGGCAGCACCAACACTGAAGCTTTCTTT. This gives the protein CASFSSGSTNTEAFF.

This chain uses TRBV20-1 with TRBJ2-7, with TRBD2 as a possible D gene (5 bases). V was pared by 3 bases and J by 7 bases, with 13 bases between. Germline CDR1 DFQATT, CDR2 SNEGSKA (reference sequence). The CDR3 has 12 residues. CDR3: CSARDFPNEQYF. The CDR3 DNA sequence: TGCAGTGCTAGGGACTTCCCGAATGAGCAGTACTTC.